This paragraph covers one TCR beta chain sequence. What it binds is unknown. The sample originates from a study of cytomegalovirus exposure and HLA in healthy donors. With V trimmed by 2 bases and J by 3 bases, 4 bases remained unmatched. Germline loops: CDR1 SGDLS, CDR2 YYNGEE. This CDR3 spans 14 amino acids. The donors gave bone marrow, and they were healthy. Vbeta (60) and Jbeta (13) primers were used in the PCR. Data came from immunoSEQ multiplex PCR; TCRdb stores just in-frame clones and leaves some out. The table has approximately 140,000 clones, less than 85% seen once. Study results and limitations: As a later analysis showed, a missense DCLRE1C variant was linked to trimming of TCR beta V- and J-genes. V segments that were indistinguishable, TRBV6-2 and TRBV6-3 among them, were omitted from analysis.

The receptor comes from a man aged 50 or older in good health and CMV-seropositive. The V and J genes are TRBV9 and TRBJ1-1; TRBD1 matches at 7 bases. Sequenced material: PBMCs. CDR3 DNA: TGTGCCAGCAGCGTCCAGGGGGATGACACTGAAGCTTTCTTT. Its protein is CASSVQGDDTEAFF.